One and the same sample provided the 19 T cell receptor beta chains below, sequenced in a study of CD8+ T cells in alopecia areata. The sample's treatment: oral pan-JAK inhibitor, 5-10 mg twice daily. Extraction of RNA preceded its reverse transcription into cDNA, which served as the sequencing template. Data came from immunoSEQ multiplex PCR; TCRdb stores just in-frame clones and leaves some out. Among some 120,000 clones listed, approximately 60% were seen once. This material consisted of CD4+ T cells sorted from blood, taken at week 4, from a patient treated with tofacitinib. These receptors were collected from a human donor with alopecia areata.

This clone came up a few times. The V gene is TRBV29-1, the J gene TRBJ2-5; D may be TRBD1 (5 bases). The V gene lost 1 base and the J gene lost 5 bases, with 8 bases spanning the gap. Germline assignment: CDR1 SQVTM and CDR2 ANQGSEA. The CDR3 extends over 12 amino acids. The CDR3 protein is CSVEGTGETQYF. CDR3 bases: TGCAGCGTTGAAGGTACAGGCGAGACCCAGTACTTC.

This clone showed up just a few times. The V and J genes are TRBV10-3 and TRBJ1-5; 10 bases agree with TRBD1. This CDR3 spans 17 amino acids. Germline lookup yields CDR1 ENHRY and CDR2 SYGVKD. Trimming removed 4 bases from V and 5 bases from J; junction bases left unmatched: 11. The CDR3 DNA reads as TGTGCCATCAGTGCCGGGACAGGGGAGAGGATCCATCAGCCCCAGCATTTT. It codes for CAISAGTGERIHQPQHF.

J is TRBJ2-1 and V is TRBV29-1, with 8 bases aligning to TRBD1. J was trimmed by 10 bases and V by 4 bases; bases with no gene match: 15. Germline CDR1 reads SQVTM; CDR2 reads ANQGSEA. The CDR3 sequence is 15 residues long. The DNA of the CDR3 is TGCAGCGTTGGAGGACAGGGCCCAACCCAGGGGGAGCAGTTCTTC. Protein sequence: CSVGGQGPTQGEQFF.

The chain couples TRBV7-9 to TRBJ1-1, with D possibly being TRBD1 (5 bases). The CDR3 has 15 amino acids. In germline, CDR1 is SEHNR, CDR2 FQNEAQ (reference sequence). V lost 5 bases, J lost 0 bases, and 13 bases lay in between. The DNA of the CDR3 is TGTGCCAGCAGCCCCGACGTGGGGGTGAACACTGAAGCTTTCTTT. Translated: CASSPDVGVNTEAFF.

The chain has TRBV2 and TRBJ1-2; TRBD1 matches at 7 bases. The CDR3 loop spans 15 amino acids. Germline CDR1 reads SNHLY; CDR2 reads FYNNEI. The V segment lost 3 bases and the J segment 5 bases; nucleotides outside the gene matches: 9. The CDR3 DNA sequence: TGTGCCAGCAGTGAGCAGACAGGGACCAGGTATGGCTACACCTTC. Its translation is CASSEQTGTRYGYTF.

This clone has a single count. The rearrangement uses TRBV29-1 and TRBJ2-1; TRBD2 matches 14 bases. Germline trimming cut 5 bases from V and 7 bases from J; bases unmatched to any gene: 7. Germline-derived CDR1 and CDR2 are SQVTM and ANQGSEA. The CDR3 is made up of 15 amino acids. This chain's CDR3 is CSVLTSGGAENEQFF. The CDR3 DNA follows: TGCAGCGTTCTGACTAGCGGGGGGGCGGAGAATGAGCAGTTCTTC.

This clone has only a few counts. The chain recombines TRBV14 with TRBJ2-2, with D perhaps matching TRBD2 (6 bases). CDR3 length: 15 amino acids. Trimming pared 2 bases from V and 3 bases from J, leaving 10 bases between. CDR1 and CDR2 (germline): SGHDN, FVKESK. The CDR3: CASSQMLADTGELFF. The CDR3 DNA reads TGTGCCAGCAGCCAAATGTTAGCGGACACCGGGGAGCTGTTTTTT.

The chain carries TRBV9 and TRBJ1-5; D gene unclear. The CDR3 contains 19 residues. The germline V gene has CDR1 SGDLS and CDR2 YYNGEE. The V end lost 1 base, the J end lost 0 bases, and 20 bases lay between the germline ends. CDR3 in DNA: TGTGCCAGCAGCGTATGGAGCGAAACCCCCTCTGATAGCAATCAGCCCCAGCATTTT. Translating gives CASSVWSETPSDSNQPQHF.

The chain carries TRBV23-1 and TRBJ1-1; D gene ambiguous. TRBV23-1 carries the ORF label, with uncertain function. The ends were cut back, 2 bases at V and 1 base at J, with 5 bases in the middle. The length of the CDR3 is 13 residues. CDR3 nucleotides: TGCGCCAGCAGTCAAAGACAGAACACTGAAGCTTTCTTT. It is translated as CASSQRQNTEAFF.

The chain links TRBV7-5 to TRBJ1-4; the D segment call TRBD1 is taken from the table without a DNA check. TRBV7-5 is designated a pseudogene. The CDR3 runs 18 residues. Written as DNA, the CDR3 is TGTGTCAGAAGCGGCCATGCGGTCAAGGGACATCAGAATGAAAAACTGTTTTTT. Translation gives CVRSGHAVKGHQNEKLFF.

The chain combines TRBV2 with TRBJ2-3; tentative D call: TRBD2 (6 bases). The CDR3 sequence is 14 residues long. The V end was cut by 6 bases, the J end by 1 base, with 11 bases between. CDR1 and CDR2 from the germline V gene are SNHLY and FYNNEI. The CDR3 sequence is CASSLGGGTDTQYF. The CDR3 DNA is TGTGCCAGCAGCCTTGGCGGGGGCACAGATACGCAGTATTTT.

The rearrangement uses TRBV30 and TRBJ2-2, with unresolved D. V was pared by 2 bases and J by 6 bases, with 10 bases between. This CDR3 has 13 amino acids. The germline V gene encodes CDR1 GTSNPN and CDR2 SVGIG (reference sequence). This CDR3 is CAWSRRGAGELFF. The CDR3 nucleotides are TGTGCCTGGAGTCGGAGAGGTGCCGGGGAGCTGTTTTTT.

The J gene is TRBJ2-7, the V gene TRBV6-5; 8 bases are a match to TRBD1. The germline V gene has CDR1 MNHEY and CDR2 SVGAGI. The CDR3 totals 11 residues. The trim removed 6 bases at V and 10 bases at J, leaving 5 bases unmatched. The CDR3 is CASRAGQGQYF. The CDR3 DNA is TGTGCCAGCAGGGCAGGACAGGGACAGTACTTC.

The sample holds a few counts of this clone. This sequence joins TRBV5-1 and TRBJ2-2; D might be TRBD2 (6 bases). Trimming took off 0 bases at V and 13 bases at J, with 22 bases between the two ends. CDR3 length: 16 residues. CDR1 SGHRS and CDR2 YFSETQ come from the germline V gene. Here the CDR3 reads CASSLDGGSGSGRLFF. The CDR3 DNA sequence: TGCGCCAGCAGCTTGGATGGAGGTTCGGGGTCCGGGAGGCTGTTTTTT.

A single count supports this clone. The chain recombines TRBV5-1 with TRBJ2-3; 7 bases map to TRBD1. V was clipped by 1 base and J by 0 bases; unmatched bases: 5. CDR3 size: 16 residues. Germline-derived CDR1 and CDR2 are SGHRS and YFSETQ. The CDR3 DNA sequence: TGCGCCAGCAGCTTGCGGGGACAGATGAGCACAGATACGCAGTATTTT. Encoded protein: CASSLRGQMSTDTQYF.

The chain links TRBV2 to TRBJ2-1, with 7 bases fitting TRBD2. Germline lookup yields CDR1 SNHLY and CDR2 FYNNEI. V lost 8 bases and J lost 2; bases outside the gene matches: 6. This CDR3 is 14 amino acids long. The CDR3 region is CASSSRGAYNEQFF. The CDR3 DNA reads TGTGCCAGCTCGTCCCGGGGGGCCTACAATGAGCAGTTCTTC.

This clone was picked up one time. The chain has TRBV7-2 and TRBJ1-5, with 7 bases aligning to TRBD1. This CDR3 comprises 15 residues. V shed 2 bases, J shed 4 bases, and the junction held 5 bases outside the gene matches. CDR1 is SGHTA and CDR2 is FQGNSA in the germline V gene. The CDR3 is CASSLTGQANQPQHF. CDR3 nucleotides: TGTGCCAGCAGCTTAACAGGACAGGCAAATCAGCCCCAGCATTTT.

The chain combines TRBV5-6 with TRBJ1-5, with D unclear. Trimming pared 2 bases from V and 1 base from J, leaving 13 bases between. The CDR3 contains 16 residues. Germline CDR1 reads SGHDT; CDR2 reads YYEEEE. The CDR3 loop is CASSFYQLRSNQPQHF. The CDR3 coding sequence is TGTGCCAGCAGCTTCTACCAGCTAAGGAGCAATCAGCCCCAGCATTTT.

This clone was seen a single time. The chain couples TRBV30 to TRBJ2-1; no clear D. Germline V gene data show CDR1 as GTSNPN and CDR2 as SVGIG (reference sequence). Trimming left V 3 bases short and J 8 bases short, with 8 bases between. The CDR3 runs to 11 residues. Here the CDR3 reads CAWSPDHEQFF. DNA for the CDR3: TGTGCCTGGAGCCCCGACCATGAGCAGTTCTTC.